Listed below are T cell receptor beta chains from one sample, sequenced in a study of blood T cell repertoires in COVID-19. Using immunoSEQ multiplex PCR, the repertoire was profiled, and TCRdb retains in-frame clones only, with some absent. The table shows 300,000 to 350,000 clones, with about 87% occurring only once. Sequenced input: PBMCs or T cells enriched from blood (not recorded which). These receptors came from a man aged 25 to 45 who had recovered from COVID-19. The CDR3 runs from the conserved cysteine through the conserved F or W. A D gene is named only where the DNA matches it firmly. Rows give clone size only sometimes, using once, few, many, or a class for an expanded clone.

CDR3nt: TGTGCCAGCAGTCGAGACAGGGGGTGGTACACCTTC
CDR3aa: CASSRDRGWYTF
d_gene: TRBD1
v_gene: TRBV6-5
abundance: .
j_gene: TRBJ1-2

CDR3nt: TGTGCCAGCAGCACCACTAGTTACACAGATACGCAGTATTTT
CDR3aa: CASSTTSYTDTQYF
d_gene: .
v_gene: TRBV9
abundance: once
j_gene: TRBJ2-3

CDR3nt: TGTGCCAGCAGTTTCAACAGGGAATACCATGGCTACACCTTC
CDR3aa: CASSFNREYHGYTF
d_gene: .
v_gene: TRBV27
abundance: .
j_gene: TRBJ1-2

CDR3nt: TGTGCCAGCAGCGGCGGCGTCTACCGGGTCCAAGAGACCCAGTACTTC
CDR3aa: CASSGGVYRVQETQYF
d_gene: .
v_gene: TRBV5-8
abundance: .
j_gene: TRBJ2-5

CDR3nt: TGTGCCAGCAGCTTACCACCTTGGGACAGCTCAGCTGGAAACACCATATATTTT
CDR3aa: CASSLPPWDSSAGNTIYF
d_gene: TRBD1
v_gene: TRBV7-9
abundance: .
j_gene: TRBJ1-3

CDR3nt: TGTGCCACCAGTGATCTAGCGGGGGGGATCACAGATACGCAGTATTTT
CDR3aa: CATSDLAGGITDTQYF
d_gene: TRBD2
v_gene: TRBV24-1
abundance: .
j_gene: TRBJ2-3

CDR3nt: TGTGCCAGCAGGCAGGGGGCAGGTGAGCAGTTCTTC
CDR3aa: CASRQGAGEQFF
d_gene: TRBD1
v_gene: TRBV7-9
abundance: .
j_gene: TRBJ2-1

CDR3nt: TGTGCCAGCAGCTCAGAATTCCGGGTTCTCTCCTACGAGCAGTACTTC
CDR3aa: CASSSEFRVLSYEQYF
d_gene: .
v_gene: TRBV28
abundance: .
j_gene: TRBJ2-7

CDR3nt: TGCGCCAGCACCAAATACCGGGACAGTCTCTCCACCGGGGAGCTGTTTTTT
CDR3aa: CASTKYRDSLSTGELFF
d_gene: TRBD1
v_gene: TRBV5-1
abundance: .
j_gene: TRBJ2-2

CDR3nt: TGTGCCAGCAGTTTTAGTGGGGGGAATAATGAAAAACTGTTTTTT
CDR3aa: CASSFSGGNNEKLFF
d_gene: .
v_gene: TRBV6-5
abundance: .
j_gene: TRBJ1-4

CDR3nt: TGTGCCAGCAGTGAAATACAGGGGAGGGAGACCCAGTACTTC
CDR3aa: CASSEIQGRETQYF
d_gene: .
v_gene: TRBV6-1
abundance: .
j_gene: TRBJ2-5

CDR3nt: TGTGCCAGCAGTGGACTAGCGGGGGGGACCCTAGCCAAAAACATTCAGTACTTC
CDR3aa: CASSGLAGGTLAKNIQYF
d_gene: TRBD2
v_gene: TRBV2
abundance: .
j_gene: TRBJ2-4

CDR3nt: TGTGCCAGCAGCCAGGTTGGAGGGAACTACGAGCAGTACTTC
CDR3aa: CASSQVGGNYEQYF
d_gene: .
v_gene: TRBV5-5
abundance: .
j_gene: TRBJ2-7

CDR3nt: TGTGCCACCAGTGACTCCTCCGAAAAACTGTTTTTT
CDR3aa: CATSDSSEKLFF
d_gene: .
v_gene: TRBV24-1
abundance: .
j_gene: TRBJ1-4

CDR3nt: TGTGCCAGCAAAATACAGGGTAGCAATCAGCCCCAGCATTTT
CDR3aa: CASKIQGSNQPQHF
d_gene: .
v_gene: TRBV27
abundance: .
j_gene: TRBJ1-5

CDR3nt: TGTGCCAGCAGTTACTCCGGGACAGGGGGCCTCGAGCAGTACTTC
CDR3aa: CASSYSGTGGLEQYF
d_gene: TRBD1
v_gene: TRBV6-5
abundance: .
j_gene: TRBJ2-7

CDR3nt: TGTGCCAGCAGCTTCGGTAGCGGGGTCTTCAATGAGCAGTTCTTC
CDR3aa: CASSFGSGVFNEQFF
d_gene: TRBD2
v_gene: TRBV5-8
abundance: .
j_gene: TRBJ2-1

CDR3nt: TGCAGTGCTAGTAAGGGGGCCAGGAACACTGAAGCTTTCTTT
CDR3aa: CSASKGARNTEAFF
d_gene: TRBD1
v_gene: TRBV20-1
abundance: .
j_gene: TRBJ1-1

CDR3nt: TGTGCCAGCAGTGACCAACAAACAGGGGGCCCTGGAGGGACCCAGTACTTC
CDR3aa: CASSDQQTGGPGGTQYF
d_gene: TRBD1
v_gene: TRBV25-1
abundance: .
j_gene: TRBJ2-5

CDR3nt: TGCGCCAGCAGTGAGTCAAAAGGGGGGGGAGATACGCAGTATTTT
CDR3aa: CASSESKGGGDTQYF
d_gene: .
v_gene: TRBV10-1
abundance: .
j_gene: TRBJ2-3

CDR3nt: TGTGCCAGCAGTAGGACAGGGCGAGAGACCCAGTACTTC
CDR3aa: CASSRTGRETQYF
d_gene: TRBD1
v_gene: TRBV2
abundance: .
j_gene: TRBJ2-5

CDR3nt: TGCAGTGCCCGGGGGAGCTCCGAGCAGTACTTC
CDR3aa: CSARGSSEQYF
d_gene: .
v_gene: TRBV20-1
abundance: .
j_gene: TRBJ2-7

CDR3nt: TGTGCCAGTGGGCAGGGGGCCTATGGCTACACCTTC
CDR3aa: CASGQGAYGYTF
d_gene: TRBD1
v_gene: TRBV19
abundance: .
j_gene: TRBJ1-2

CDR3nt: TGTGCCAGCAGTCCAGGTTCCAGGGCTTTATATGGCTACACCTTC
CDR3aa: CASSPGSRALYGYTF
d_gene: .
v_gene: TRBV7-3
abundance: .
j_gene: TRBJ1-2

CDR3nt: TGTGCCAGCTGCCCGGGGGGGGCGAGCGGGGAGCTGTTTTTT
CDR3aa: CASCPGGASGELFF
d_gene: TRBD2
v_gene: TRBV27
abundance: .
j_gene: TRBJ2-2

CDR3nt: TGTGCCAGCAGCTTGGACCGGTACACTGAAGCTTTCTTT
CDR3aa: CASSLDRYTEAFF
d_gene: .
v_gene: TRBV5-4
abundance: once
j_gene: TRBJ1-1

CDR3nt: TGCGCCAGCAGCCAAGCCGGGACATCCTACGAGCAGTACTTC
CDR3aa: CASSQAGTSYEQYF
d_gene: .
v_gene: TRBV5-1
abundance: .
j_gene: TRBJ2-7

CDR3nt: TGCGCCAGCAGGCTCGACAGGGTGGAAGCTGGCTACACCTTC
CDR3aa: CASRLDRVEAGYTF
d_gene: TRBD1
v_gene: TRBV5-1
abundance: .
j_gene: TRBJ1-2

CDR3nt: TGCGCCAGCAGTTTGGCAGGATCGGCCAAAAACATTCAGTACTTC
CDR3aa: CASSLAGSAKNIQYF
d_gene: .
v_gene: TRBV5-1
abundance: .
j_gene: TRBJ2-4

CDR3nt: TGTGCCAGCAGCTTCGGGACTAGCGGGGGCAATGAGCAGTTCTTC
CDR3aa: CASSFGTSGGNEQFF
d_gene: TRBD2
v_gene: TRBV11-1
abundance: .
j_gene: TRBJ2-1

CDR3nt: TGTGCCAGCAGCTTAAACAGCTTGTACGAGCAGTACTTC
CDR3aa: CASSLNSLYEQYF
d_gene: .
v_gene: TRBV7-2
abundance: .
j_gene: TRBJ2-7

CDR3nt: TGTGCCAGCAGTGAGGGGACAGGGGGCCTTGGAACCTACAATGAGCAGTTCTTC
CDR3aa: CASSEGTGGLGTYNEQFF
d_gene: TRBD1
v_gene: TRBV6-1
abundance: .
j_gene: TRBJ2-1

CDR3nt: TGTGCCAGCAGCCCCGGACAGGCGGGTCAGCCCCAGCATTTT
CDR3aa: CASSPGQAGQPQHF
d_gene: TRBD1
v_gene: TRBV5-5
abundance: .
j_gene: TRBJ1-5